These 27 T cell receptor beta chains originate from one sample sequenced in a study of blood T cell repertoires in COVID-19. TCRdb keeps only in-frame clones here, not all; method: immunoSEQ multiplex PCR. Here the sample spans about 140,000 clones, 77% being singletons. Sequencing used peripheral blood. Receptors were obtained from a woman between 45 and 65 years old with active or convalescent COVID-19.

The chain couples TRBV15 to TRBJ1-2, with D unclear. There are 14 residues in the CDR3. Trimming took 1 base from V and 8 from J, leaving 14 bases between them. Germline-derived CDR1 and CDR2 are LNHNV and YYDKDF (reference sequence). The CDR3 coding sequence is TGTGCCACCAGCAGAGTAAGGGAGGAGAAGGGCTACACCTTC. This encodes CATSRVREEKGYTF.

This clone was seen a few times. The V and J genes are TRBV5-4 and TRBJ2-1, with TRBD2 identical over 9 bases. Germline trimming cut 0 bases from V and 6 bases from J; bases unmatched to any gene: 13. This CDR3 contains 18 residues. Germline CDR1 is SGHNT and CDR2 is YYREEE (reference sequence). The CDR3 sequence is CASSLAFPGLAGFNEQFF. The CDR3 DNA reads TGTGCCAGCAGCTTGGCTTTCCCGGGTCTAGCGGGGTTCAATGAGCAGTTCTTC. Full variable domain (rest looked up from reference TRBV5-4 and TRBJ2-1): ETGVTQSPTHLIKTRGQQVTLRCSSQSGHNTVSWYQQALGQGPQFIFQYYREEENGRGNFPPRFSGLQFPNYSSELNVNALELDDSALYLCASSLAFPGLAGFNEQFFGPGTRLTVL.

V is TRBV19 and J is TRBJ2-3; 16 bases are shared with TRBD2. V dropped 5 bases and J dropped 1; count of bases not matched to a gene: 6. The CDR3 has 18 amino acids. Germline assignment: CDR1 LNHDA and CDR2 SQIVND (reference sequence). CDR3 in DNA: TGTGCCAGTAGTTCCCGGGGGACTAGCGGGAGGGGCACAGATACGCAGTATTTT. This codes for CASSSRGTSGRGTDTQYF.

This clone was detected a few times. This chain connects TRBV3-1 (or the pseudogene TRBV3-2) to TRBJ1-2; 7 nucleotides align to TRBD1. V shed 4 bases, J shed 0 bases, and the junction held 8 bases outside the gene matches. Germline-derived CDR1 and CDR2 are LGHDT and YNNKEL (reference sequence). The CDR3 has 16 residues. CDR3 sequence reads: CASSRQGGSANYGYTF. The DNA of the CDR3 is TGTGCCAGCAGCCGACAGGGAGGATCGGCTAACTATGGCTACACCTTC.

Only a few counts were recorded for this clone. The V gene is TRBV7-3, the J gene TRBJ1-1; 7 bases are shared with TRBD1. The germline V gene encodes CDR1 SGHTA and CDR2 FQGTGA. The CDR3 sequence is 15 residues long. V lost 0 bases, J lost 0 bases, and 1 base stayed unmatched. CDR3 nucleotide sequence: TGTGCCAGCAGCTTAACGGGACAGATGAACACTGAAGCTTTCTTT. It codes for CASSLTGQMNTEAFF.

This chain connects TRBV5-1 to TRBJ2-2; D is unresolved. Germline V gives CDR1 SGHRS, CDR2 YFSETQ. V was clipped by 0 bases and J by 5 bases, with 20 bases between them. The CDR3 spans 18 residues. This CDR3 reads CASSLARVALVRTGELFF. The CDR3 bases are TGCGCCAGCAGCTTGGCCCGGGTAGCCCTTGTGAGAACCGGGGAGCTGTTTTTT.

The chain is built from TRBV27 and TRBJ2-1; 12 nucleotides line up with TRBD2. After removal of 5 bases from V and 5 bases from J, the junction contained 4 bases not matched to a gene. CDR1 and CDR2 (germline): MNHEY, SMNVEV (reference sequence). The CDR3 covers 15 residues. The CDR3 region has the DNA TGTGCCAGCAGTCCCCGGACTAGCGGGAACAATGAGCAGTTCTTC. Translating gives CASSPRTSGNNEQFF.

The chain couples TRBV7-2 to TRBJ2-5, with TRBD2 matching over 10 bases. The germline V gene has CDR1 SGHTA and CDR2 FQGNSA. Trimming at V came to 2 bases and at J to 5 bases, leaving 14 bases not matched to a gene. The CDR3 extends over 18 amino acids. The CDR3 nucleotides are TGTGCCAGCAGCTTAAACGGGTTGGCTAGCGGGAGTTGGGAGACCCAGTACTTC. It encodes CASSLNGLASGSWETQYF.

This sequence joins TRBV19 and TRBJ1-3, with D possibly being TRBD1 (5 bases). V lost 2 bases and J lost 1, with 12 bases in between. CDR1 and CDR2 from the germline V gene are LNHDA and SQIVND (reference sequence). The CDR3 is 16 amino acids. CDR3 sequence reads: CASSIPAGISGNTIYF. CDR3 sequence (DNA): TGTGCCAGTAGTATACCCGCAGGGATATCTGGAAACACCATATATTTT.

J is TRBJ1-3 and V is TRBV5-1, with 10 bases aligning to TRBD1. This CDR3 comprises 16 residues. V lost 0 bases, J lost 0 bases, and 0 bases stayed unmatched. From germline, CDR1 is SGHRS and CDR2 YFSETQ. CDR3 sequence (DNA): TGCGCCAGCAGCTTGGGGACAGGGGGCTCTGGAAACACCATATATTTT. Its translation is CASSLGTGGSGNTIYF.

This rearrangement joins TRBV7-2 to TRBJ1-2; 8 positions match TRBD1. Germline V gives CDR1 SGHTA, CDR2 FQGNSA. The CDR3 contains 15 residues. Trimming at V came to 5 bases and at J to 8 bases, leaving 13 bases not matched to a gene. The CDR3 DNA reads TGTGCCAGCAGCCCCTCAAAGGGACAGGCATGGGGCTACACCTTC. As protein: CASSPSKGQAWGYTF.

This rearrangement joins TRBV5-6 to TRBJ1-1, with 12 nucleotides matching TRBD1. This CDR3 is 13 amino acids long. J gave up 11 bases and V 2 bases, and 4 bases lay outside the gene matches. Germline V gives CDR1 SGHDT, CDR2 YYEEEE. CDR3 DNA: TGTGCCAGCAGCTTCAGGGACAGGGGGCACGCTTTCTTT. As protein: CASSFRDRGHAFF.

This chain connects TRBV19 to TRBJ2-1; tentatively, D is TRBD1 (6 bases). The CDR3 covers 17 residues. Germline V gene data show CDR1 as LNHDA and CDR2 as SQIVND (reference sequence). V gave up 2 bases and J gave up 4 bases, with 18 bases separating them. Written as DNA, the CDR3 is TGTGCCAGTAGTATACTTGGACAGACCTCTGGATACAATGAGCAGTTCTTC. This translates into CASSILGQTSGYNEQFF.

The chain joins TRBV7-3 to TRBJ2-1, with D hard to call. The CDR3 length is 13 residues. Trimming left V 0 bases short and J 7 bases short, with 7 bases between. Germline V gene sequence: CDR1 SGHTA, CDR2 FQGTGA. The CDR3 region is CASSLTRTNEQFF. CDR3 coding DNA: TGTGCCAGCAGCTTAACTAGAACGAATGAGCAGTTCTTC. The complete variable domain, with remaining parts taken from reference TRBV7-3 and TRBJ2-1, reads GAGVSQTPSNKVTEKGKYVELRCDPISGHTALYWYRQSLGQGPEFLIYFQGTGAADDSGLPNDRFFAVRPEGSVSTLKIQRTERGDSAVYLCASSLTRTNEQFFGPGTRLTVL.

The rearrangement joins TRBV7-2 to TRBJ2-1; 10 bases map to TRBD2. CDR1 SGHTA and CDR2 FQGNSA come from the germline V gene. This CDR3 has 15 amino acids. V was pared by 7 bases and J by 7 bases, with 10 bases of the junction left unmatched. The CDR3 here is CASTLSSGSMNEQFF. CDR3 DNA sequence: TGTGCCAGCACTCTTTCTAGCGGGAGTATGAATGAGCAGTTCTTC.

The chain joins TRBV7-2 to TRBJ2-5; 15 bases map to TRBD2. In germline, CDR1 is SGHTA, CDR2 FQGNSA. CDR3 length: 16 residues. V lost 5 bases to trimming and J lost 4 bases; unmatched junction nucleotides: 5. CDR3 nucleotides: TGTGCCAGCAGCCTCCGGACTAGCGGGGGGGGAGAGACCCAGTACTTC. Translated, it gives CASSLRTSGGGETQYF.

This chain joins TRBV12-3 or TRBV12-4 and TRBJ1-2, with 8 positions matching TRBD1. The CDR3 covers 13 residues. J lost 6 bases, V lost 6 bases, and 6 bases had no gene match. As DNA, the CDR3 is TGTGCCAGCAGCCCGGGACAGGTCCATGGCTACACCTTC. It codes for CASSPGQVHGYTF.

The chain couples TRBV5-1 to TRBJ2-7, with 11 bases aligning to TRBD2. V shed 0 bases and J 3 bases; nucleotides not matched to a gene: 2. This CDR3 has 15 amino acids. Germline V gene sequence: CDR1 SGHRS, CDR2 YFSETQ. The CDR3 spells CASSLDLAGGYEQYF. The CDR3 region has the DNA TGCGCCAGCAGCTTGGACCTAGCGGGGGGCTACGAGCAGTACTTC.

The genes are TRBV2 and TRBJ1-1, with D unresolved. V was cut by 5 bases and J by 2 bases, with 9 bases left in between. The CDR3 has 13 residues. CDR1 is SNHLY and CDR2 is FYNNEI in the germline V gene. In DNA, the CDR3 is TGTGCCAGCAGTCTGACACGTAACACTGAAGCTTTCTTT. It specifies CASSLTRNTEAFF.

This clone showed up just once. V is TRBV6-1 and J is TRBJ1-4; D might be TRBD1 (5 bases). The CDR3 is made up of 18 amino acids. Trimming cost V 4 bases and J 0 bases, with 18 bases left between them. The germline V gene encodes CDR1 MNHNS and CDR2 SASEGT. CDR3 DNA: TGTGCCAGCAGTGGGGGGGGTTGGGAACCTTCAACTAATGAAAAACTGTTTTTT. As protein: CASSGGGWEPSTNEKLFF.

This chain uses TRBV19 with TRBJ2-1; 9 bases are shared with TRBD2. From germline, CDR1 is LNHDA and CDR2 SQIVND (reference sequence). After removal of 3 bases from V and 6 bases from J, the junction contained 3 bases not matched to a gene. The length of the CDR3 is 14 residues. CDR3 residues: CASSIGGGANEQFF. The CDR3 DNA is TGTGCCAGTAGTATCGGCGGGGGGGCCAATGAGCAGTTCTTC.

This chain uses TRBV7-7 with TRBJ2-3; 15 nucleotides align to TRBD2. This CDR3 comprises 16 residues. The V gene end was trimmed by 5 bases and the J gene end by 5 bases; junction bases not matched to a gene: 5. Germline CDR1 and CDR2: SSHAT and FNYEAQ (reference sequence). CDR3 DNA sequence: TGTGCCAGCAGCCCAGGACTAGCGGGAGGGCAAGATACGCAGTATTTT. Translating gives CASSPGLAGGQDTQYF.

This clone was counted once. The rearrangement joins TRBV27 to TRBJ2-7; TRBD2 agrees at 10 bases. Germline values: CDR1 MNHEY, CDR2 SMNVEV (reference sequence). There are 17 residues in the CDR3. After removal of 3 bases from V and 2 bases from J, the junction contained 10 bases not matched to a gene. The CDR3 nucleotides are TGTGCCAGCAGTTTGAGGTTGGCTAGCGGGAGAGCCTACGAGCAGTACTTC. Residues: CASSLRLASGRAYEQYF.

This sequence joins TRBV6-5 and TRBJ1-6; D gene ambiguous. The CDR3 extends over 12 amino acids. The germline V and J ends were trimmed by 6 bases and 8 bases, with 8 bases remaining between them. Germline loops: CDR1 MNHEY, CDR2 SVGAGI. CDR3 DNA sequence: TGTGCCAGCAGACGTCAGGATTCACCCCTCCACTTT. Protein product: CASRRQDSPLHF.

The gene calls are TRBV5-6 and TRBJ2-1; 8 positions agree with TRBD2. The CDR3 sequence is 14 residues long. V gave up 4 bases and J gave up 10 bases; unmatched junction bases: 10. Germline V gene sequence: CDR1 SGHDT, CDR2 YYEEEE. The CDR3 DNA follows: TGTGCCAGCAGCGCGGGACTAGACTTCGCCGAGCAGTTCTTC. It codes for CASSAGLDFAEQFF.

The chain uses TRBV5-1 and TRBJ1-2; TRBD1 matches at 8 bases. The CDR3 consists of 17 residues. J gave up 5 bases and V 4 bases, and 16 bases lay outside the gene matches. CDR1 and CDR2 from the germline V gene are SGHRS and YFSETQ. This CDR3 is CASSPRDRTTLGYGYTF. In DNA form, the CDR3 reads TGCGCCAGCAGCCCCCGGGACAGGACCACCCTCGGGTATGGCTACACCTTC. Complete variable domain (other parts from reference TRBV5-1 and TRBJ1-2): KAGVTQTPRYLIKTRGQQVTLSCSPISGHRSVSWYQQTPGQGLQFLFEYFSETQRNKGNFPGRFSGRQFSNSRSEMNVSTLELGDSALYLCASSPRDRTTLGYGYTFGSGTRLTVV.

This rearrangement joins TRBV7-9 to TRBJ2-1, with D perhaps TRBD2 (6 bases). The CDR3 is 13 residues long. Trimming took 5 bases from V and 6 from J, leaving 11 bases between them. Germline-derived CDR1 and CDR2 are SEHNR and FQNEAQ (reference sequence). The CDR3 sequence is CASSRLVGNEQFF. The DNA of the CDR3 is TGTGCCAGCAGCCGACTAGTGGGCAATGAGCAGTTCTTC.